Listed below are T cell receptor beta chains from one sample, sequenced in a study of CD8 T cells in Susac syndrome. TCRdb fed the immunoSEQ multiplex PCR reads into MiXCR, producing one record per CDR3 protein. The data contain 180,000 or so distinct CDR3 sequences, around 94% of them singletons. Sequenced material: CD4+ T cells from PBMCs. The receptor set was obtained from a human donor with Susac syndrome. Each CDR3 is given with its conserved first and last residue. Fields, in order: D gene, V gene, J gene, clone size, CDR3 protein, CDR3 DNA. D genes are given only for firm matches. Clone size is shown for a subset of rows, as once, few, many or a class of expanded clone.

D: TRBD2
V: TRBV12-3/TRBV12-4
J: TRBJ2-7
size: .
CDR3: CASSQRGSSYEQYF
DNA: TGTGCCAGCAGCCAGCGGGGGAGCTCCTACGAGCAGTACTTC

D: .
V: TRBV10-3
J: TRBJ1-1
size: .
CDR3: CAITPRGGTEAFF
DNA: TGTGCCATCACCCCCCGGGGGGGCACTGAAGCTTTCTTT

D: .
V: TRBV9
J: TRBJ2-3
size: .
CDR3: CASSVEADTQYF
DNA: TGTGCCAGCAGCGTAGAGGCAGATACGCAGTATTTT

D: .
V: TRBV21-1
J: TRBJ1-2
size: .
CDR3: CASREGGGFYGYTF
DNA: TGTGCCAGCAGGGAGGGGGGGGGATTCTATGGCTACACCTTC

D: TRBD1
V: TRBV30
J: TRBJ1-1
size: .
CDR3: CAWKDRVNTEAFF
DNA: TGTGCCTGGAAGGACAGGGTGAACACTGAAGCTTTCTTT

D: .
V: TRBV20-1
J: TRBJ2-1
size: .
CDR3: CSASNRYYNEQFF
DNA: TGCAGTGCTAGTAACAGATACTACAATGAGCAGTTCTTC

D: .
V: TRBV20-1
J: TRBJ2-2
size: .
CDR3: CSASLQTNTGELFF
DNA: TGCAGTGCTAGTCTACAGACGAACACCGGGGAGCTGTTTTTT

D: .
V: TRBV15
J: TRBJ2-5
size: .
CDR3: CATSRVKRETQYF
DNA: TGTGCCACCAGCAGAGTGAAGCGGGAGACCCAGTACTTC

D: .
V: TRBV28
J: TRBJ1-2
size: .
CDR3: CASSLYGYYGYTF
DNA: TGTGCCAGCAGTTTATACGGCTACTATGGCTACACCTTC

D: .
V: TRBV13
J: TRBJ1-2
size: .
CDR3: CASSLGAGISMAGYTF
DNA: TGTGCCAGCAGCTTAGGTGCGGGAATTTCTATGGCTGGCTACACCTTC

D: TRBD1
V: TRBV29-1
J: TRBJ1-3
size: .
CDR3: CSVEDPRDSGNTIYF
DNA: TGCAGCGTTGAAGATCCACGGGACAGTGGAAACACCATATATTTT

D: .
V: TRBV12-5
J: TRBJ2-2
size: .
CDR3: CASGKFTGELFF
DNA: TGTGCTAGTGGCAAGTTCACCGGGGAGCTGTTTTTT

D: TRBD1
V: TRBV20-1
J: TRBJ2-7
size: .
CDR3: CSAGTGGTYEQYF
DNA: TGCAGTGCTGGGACAGGGGGAACCTACGAGCAGTACTTC

D: .
V: TRBV20-1
J: TRBJ2-5
size: .
CDR3: CSARDGSRTTRAPQETQYF
DNA: TGCAGTGCTAGGGATGGCTCACGAACTACCAGGGCCCCCCAAGAGACCCAGTACTTC

D: .
V: TRBV19
J: TRBJ2-1
size: .
CDR3: CASSIEAFEEQEQFF
DNA: TGTGCCAGTAGTATTGAGGCTTTTGAGGAACAGGAGCAGTTCTTC

D: .
V: TRBV29-1
J: TRBJ1-1
size: .
CDR3: CSAGAGKGTEAFF
DNA: TGCAGCGCTGGGGCCGGAAAAGGTACTGAAGCTTTCTTT

D: .
V: TRBV4-1
J: TRBJ2-1
size: .
CDR3: CASSHLPVTSTDEQFF
DNA: TGCGCCAGCAGCCACCTGCCCGTAACTAGCACCGATGAGCAGTTCTTC

D: .
V: TRBV7-6
J: TRBJ1-3
size: .
CDR3: CASSLGQPWGNTIYF
DNA: TGTGCCAGCAGCTTGGGACAACCTTGGGGAAACACCATATATTTT

D: .
V: TRBV30
J: TRBJ2-5
size: .
CDR3: CAWSNRETQYF
DNA: TGTGCCTGGAGTAACAGGGAGACCCAGTACTTC

D: .
V: TRBV2
J: TRBJ1-4
size: .
CDR3: CASSAGEKLFF
DNA: TGTGCCAGCAGTGCCGGTGAAAAACTGTTTTTT

D: TRBD2
V: TRBV4-2
J: TRBJ2-3
size: .
CDR3: CASSQGTSGRPDTQYF
DNA: TGTGCCAGCAGCCAAGGGACTAGCGGGAGACCAGATACGCAGTATTTT

D: .
V: TRBV20-1
J: TRBJ1-2
size: .
CDR3: CSFPQRNYGYTF
DNA: TGCAGTTTCCCACAGAGAAACTATGGCTACACCTTC

D: .
V: TRBV7-8
J: TRBJ2-7
size: .
CDR3: CASSLAQGNFYEQYF
DNA: TGTGCCAGCAGCTTAGCGCAGGGAAACTTCTACGAGCAGTACTTC

D: TRBD2
V: TRBV4-1
J: TRBJ2-1
size: .
CDR3: CASSQLGIAGGNEQFF
DNA: TGCGCCAGCAGCCAGCTAGGGATAGCGGGAGGCAATGAGCAGTTCTTC

D: .
V: TRBV15
J: TRBJ2-3
size: .
CDR3: CATSRDGQYTDTQYF
DNA: TGTGCCACCAGCAGAGATGGCCAGTACACAGATACGCAGTATTTT

D: .
V: TRBV15
J: TRBJ2-1
size: .
CDR3: CATSRDRGRNEQFF
DNA: TGTGCCACCAGCAGAGATAGGGGTCGTAATGAGCAGTTCTTC

D: .
V: TRBV4-1
J: TRBJ2-1
size: .
CDR3: CASSQVGLAPGGGEQFF
DNA: TGCGCCAGCAGCCAAGTAGGTTTGGCCCCCGGTGGGGGTGAGCAGTTCTTC

D: .
V: TRBV29-1
J: TRBJ1-2
size: .
CDR3: CSVGGGIGGYTF
DNA: TGCAGCGTTGGGGGAGGGATCGGGGGCTACACCTTC

D: TRBD1
V: TRBV6-2/TRBV6-3
J: TRBJ2-1
size: once
CDR3: CASTKIGTGIYNEQFF
DNA: TGTGCCAGCACGAAAATTGGGACAGGCATCTACAATGAGCAGTTCTTC

D: TRBD1
V: TRBV6-1
J: TRBJ1-5
size: .
CDR3: CASGKTGTQPQHF
DNA: TGTGCCAGCGGGAAGACAGGGACTCAGCCCCAGCATTTT

D: TRBD2
V: TRBV6-1
J: TRBJ2-2
size: .
CDR3: CASSEAVLGTSRGELFF
DNA: TGTGCCAGCAGTGAAGCGGTGCTTGGGACTAGCCGCGGGGAGCTGTTTTTT

D: .
V: TRBV30
J: TRBJ1-4
size: .
CDR3: CAWSYGGNEKLFF
DNA: TGTGCCTGGTCGTATGGGGGTAATGAAAAACTGTTTTTT

D: TRBD1
V: TRBV2
J: TRBJ2-3
size: .
CDR3: CASSEMGQGGTDTQYF
DNA: TGTGCCAGCAGTGAAATGGGACAGGGGGGCACAGATACGCAGTATTTT

D: .
V: TRBV3-1
J: TRBJ2-7
size: .
CDR3: CASSHGSGISYEQYF
DNA: TGTGCCAGCAGCCATGGGTCGGGGATTTCCTACGAGCAGTACTTC

D: .
V: TRBV14
J: TRBJ1-2
size: .
CDR3: CASSREMGTDYGYTF
DNA: TGTGCCAGCAGCCGAGAGATGGGAACCGACTATGGCTACACCTTC

D: TRBD2
V: TRBV20-1
J: TRBJ2-7
size: .
CDR3: CSAREASGGDYEQYF
DNA: TGCAGTGCTAGAGAGGCTAGCGGGGGGGACTACGAGCAGTACTTC

D: .
V: TRBV13
J: TRBJ2-7
size: .
CDR3: CPSLGTDYEQYF
DNA: TGTCCTTCCCTCGGGACGGACTACGAGCAGTACTTC

D: .
V: TRBV15
J: TRBJ2-6
size: .
CDR3: CATSRDLSSGANVLTF
DNA: TGTGCCACCAGCAGAGATCTCAGCTCTGGGGCCAACGTCCTGACTTTC

D: .
V: TRBV21-1
J: TRBJ1-2
size: once
CDR3: CASSRTPGQGFYGYTF
DNA: TGTGCCAGCAGCAGAACCCCGGGACAGGGATTCTATGGCTACACCTTC

D: .
V: TRBV12-5
J: TRBJ1-2
size: .
CDR3: CASAIGWGYGYTF
DNA: TGTGCTAGTGCCATAGGTTGGGGCTATGGCTACACCTTC

D: .
V: TRBV29-1
J: TRBJ1-4
size: .
CDR3: CSASKGGGEKLFF
DNA: TGCAGCGCTAGTAAGGGGGGCGGTGAAAAACTGTTTTTT

D: .
V: TRBV4-1
J: TRBJ2-5
size: .
CDR3: CASSHRFRDPGEGETQYF
DNA: TGCGCCAGCAGCCATCGGTTTCGGGACCCAGGGGAGGGAGAGACCCAGTACTTC

D: .
V: TRBV3-1
J: TRBJ1-5
size: .
CDR3: CASDRYSNQPQHF
DNA: TGTGCCAGTGACCGTTATAGCAATCAGCCCCAGCATTTT

D: .
V: TRBV20-1
J: TRBJ2-7
size: once
CDR3: CSASRGTFSYEQYF
DNA: TGCAGTGCCTCTCGGGGAACCTTTTCCTACGAGCAGTACTTC

D: TRBD1
V: TRBV11-2
J: TRBJ2-7
size: .
CDR3: CASSLLKGGSEQYF
DNA: TGTGCCAGCAGCCTCCTCAAAGGGGGCAGCGAGCAGTACTTC

D: .
V: TRBV28
J: TRBJ2-5
size: .
CDR3: CASSLFGVPETQYF
DNA: TGTGCCAGCAGTTTATTTGGGGTTCCAGAGACCCAGTACTTC

D: .
V: TRBV20-1
J: TRBJ1-2
size: .
CDR3: CSAQPRGDSSTF
DNA: TGCAGTGCCCAGCCCAGGGGTGATAGCTCCACCTTC

D: TRBD1
V: TRBV7-2
J: TRBJ1-2
size: .
CDR3: CASSFGTGGGYTF
DNA: TGTGCCAGCAGCTTTGGGACAGGGGGCGGCTACACCTTC

D: .
V: TRBV5-4
J: TRBJ1-2
size: .
CDR3: CASTLGGPGPWYGYTF
DNA: TGTGCCAGCACCCTAGGGGGGCCAGGACCTTGGTATGGCTACACCTTC

D: .
V: TRBV28
J: TRBJ2-3
size: .
CDR3: CASSPSRGGSGTDTQYF
DNA: TGTGCCAGCAGCCCATCCAGGGGCGGTAGTGGAACAGATACGCAGTATTTT

D: .
V: TRBV29-1
J: TRBJ2-5
size: .
CDR3: CSVSGGKGKETQYF
DNA: TGCAGCGTTTCAGGTGGGAAGGGGAAAGAGACCCAGTACTTC

D: .
V: TRBV20-1
J: TRBJ2-5
size: .
CDR3: CSPYQETQYF
DNA: TGCAGCCCGTACCAAGAGACCCAGTACTTC

D: .
V: TRBV5-4
J: TRBJ2-1
size: .
CDR3: CASSLVEGRERNEQFF
DNA: TGTGCCAGCAGCTTGGTGGAGGGCCGAGAAAGAAATGAGCAGTTCTTC

D: TRBD1
V: TRBV29-1
J: TRBJ2-1
size: .
CDR3: CSVEDTTGKQFF
DNA: TGCAGCGTTGAAGACACGACAGGGAAGCAGTTCTTC